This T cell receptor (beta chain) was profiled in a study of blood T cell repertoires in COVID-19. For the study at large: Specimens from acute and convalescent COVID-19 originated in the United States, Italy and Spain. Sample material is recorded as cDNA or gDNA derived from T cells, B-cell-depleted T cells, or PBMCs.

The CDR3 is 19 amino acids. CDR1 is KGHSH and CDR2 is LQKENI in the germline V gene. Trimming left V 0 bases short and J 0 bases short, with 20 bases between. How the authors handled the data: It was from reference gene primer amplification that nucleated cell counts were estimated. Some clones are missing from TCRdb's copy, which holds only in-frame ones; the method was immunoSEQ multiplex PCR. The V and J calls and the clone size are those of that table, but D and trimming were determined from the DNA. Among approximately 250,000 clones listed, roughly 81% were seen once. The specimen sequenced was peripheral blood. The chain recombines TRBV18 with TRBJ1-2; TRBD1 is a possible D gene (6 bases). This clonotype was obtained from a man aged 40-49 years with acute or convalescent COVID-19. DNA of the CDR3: TGTGCCAGCTCACCACCTTCGGGACAAAGACCGCCCGCTAACTATGGCTACACCTTC. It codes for CASSPPSGQRPPANYGYTF. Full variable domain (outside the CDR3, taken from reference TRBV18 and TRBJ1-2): NAGVMQNPRHLVRRRGQEARLRCSPMKGHSHVYWYRQLPEEGLKFMVYLQKENIIDESGMPKERFSAEFPKEGPSILRIQQVVRGDSAAYFCASSPPSGQRPPANYGYTFGSGTRLTVV.